This T cell receptor (beta chain) emerged from a study of regulatory T cells in long-lasting Graves disease. Study overall: Graves' patients who were just diagnosed had used antithyroid drugs for under 3 months. The study's findings and limits: Comparison showed that persistent patients shared more public clonotypes (2,741) than new patients (966).

Germline V gene sequence: CDR1 SQVTM, CDR2 ANQGSEA. The CDR3 consists of 13 residues. Trimming cost V 4 bases and J 0 bases, with 7 bases left between them. Combining iRepertoire HTBI primers with Arm-PCR of CDR3 regions, the authors built TCR beta libraries. TCRdb ran MiXCR on the multiplex PCR reads and lists one entry per CDR3 protein. Of fewer than 500,000 distinct CDR3 sequences listed, 15% to 20% were seen once; the top ten hold 10% to 15%. This sample's time point: newly diagnosed GD, antithyroid drugs for less than 3 months. RNA extracted from PBMCs served as the sequencing template. This clonotype was counted between two and nine times. Its specificity is not known. This same sample was also part of a study on T cells in Graves' hyperthyroidism and ophthalmopathy. From that paper: Patients aged 18 to 65 had newly diagnosed hyperthyroidism of under 2 months' duration. Expanded thyroid clonotypes (above 0.001) were mostly also found in blood.

V usage is TRBV29-1 and J usage is TRBJ2-1; D gene unclear. The sample here was peripheral blood mononuclear cells (PBMCs), taken at new diagnosis, from a patient treated with antithyroid drugs. The receptor's source is a man aged 35 to 55 with Graves disease. The CDR3 spells CSVARASYNEQFF. Here the CDR3 DNA reads TGCAGCGTTGCTAGGGCCTCCTACAATGAGCAGTTCTTC.